The text below deals with one TCR beta chain. Its antigen is unidentified. V was trimmed by 0 bases and J by 3 bases, leaving 5 bases between them. CDR1 is MGHRA and CDR2 is YSYEKL in the germline V gene. CDR3 length: 14 residues. The sample belongs to a study of persistence of HIV-infected CD4 T cells. As for the study in general: Donors were ART-treated; their CMV- and Gag-responding CD4+ T cells were isolated.

Sequencing used immunoSEQ version 4 in survey mode. The table came from immunoSEQ multiplex PCR; TCRdb's copy has only in-frame clones and leaves some out. Here the sample spans tens of thousands of clones, about 81% being singletons. Lysates of CMV-infected fibroblasts at roughly 10 ug/mL stimulated these cells. CD40L/CD69 double-negative CD45RO-high memory CD4+ T cells were collected. The material was CD4+ T cells sorted from PBMCs after approximately 19-hour stimulation, obtained from a patient who received antiretroviral therapy. This chain uses TRBV4-1 with TRBJ2-2, with D unclear. This clonotype originated in an adult woman with HIV who was CMV-seropositive. CDR3 in amino acids: CASSQEGYTGELFF. CDR3 sequence (DNA): TGCGCCAGCAGCCAAGAAGGCTACACCGGGGAGCTGTTTTTT.